The clone carrying this T cell receptor beta chain was found many times. Its matching antigen is unknown. The CDR3 is 17 residues long. Unmatched junction bases numbered 16, after V lost 5 bases and J lost 5 bases. Per the germline V gene, CDR1 is LNHDA and CDR2 is SQIVND (reference sequence). This record comes from a study of CD8+CD57+ T cells in acquired aplastic anemia. Turning to the study itself: About 3 ug was the average amount of DNA from sorted CD4+ and CD8+ cells.

All patients picked for sequencing had shown, by flow cytometry, an expansion of CD8+CD57+ cells. When blood sampling took place, the patients had received no therapy. Genomic DNA provided the template from which TCR beta VDJ and CDR3 profiles were obtained. MiXCR, run by TCRdb on the reads, gives a single entry per CDR3 protein. This table has some 170,000 distinct CDR3 sequences, less than 60% appearing once. Whole-study findings and limits: Patients did not significantly differ from controls in CD8+ Simpson's diversity. The study identified twenty-nine CD8+ CDR3 sequences shared by patients and controls.

The TCR comes from a human donor with aplastic anemia. Sample: sorted CD4+, CD8+, or CD8+CD57+ T cells (not recorded which) from PBMCs. The chain employs TRBV19 and TRBJ2-7; 9 bases fit TRBD1. The DNA for the CDR3 is TGTGCCAGTAGTGCCGCCTCCTCCGGGACAGGGTACAACGAGCAGTACTTC. Translating it yields CASSAASSGTGYNEQYF.